A single sample is the source of the 21 T cell receptor beta chains below, sequenced in a study of naive and memory T cell subsets. The library had UMIs added by 3' ligation of an oligonucleotide to TCR cDNA. Ligated cDNA underwent four rounds of PCR with nested alpha and beta constant region primers and SP2. TCRdb passed the UMI-ligation and nested PCR reads through MiXCR, listing each CDR3 protein once. The sample has about 25,000 distinct CDR3 sequences; roughly 5.2% are singletons. Sequenced: blood. Source of these receptors: an adult in good health.

This clonotype was detected many times. The chain combines TRBV7-2 with TRBJ2-3; TRBD1 or TRBD2 may be the D gene (6 bases each). This CDR3 is built from 16 residues. Germline loops: CDR1 SGHTA, CDR2 FQGNSA. The V end lost 5 bases, the J end lost 1 base, and 16 bases lay between the germline ends. The DNA of the CDR3 is TGTGCCAGCAGCCGCCTGGGGGGCCGGGGCACAGATACGCAGTATTTT. Translating gives CASSRLGGRGTDTQYF.

Ten or more counts support this clonotype. The V call is TRBV7-2, the J call TRBJ2-7; D is ambiguous. Germline lookup yields CDR1 SGHTA and CDR2 FQGNSA. This CDR3 region has 11 residues. Deletions cut 5 bases from V and 3 bases from J, with 5 bases between. This CDR3 reads CASSQIYEQYF. DNA of the CDR3: TGTGCCAGCAGCCAGATCTACGAGCAGTACTTC. Looking up the rest from reference TRBV7-2 and TRBJ2-7 gives the full variable domain: GAGVSQSPSNKVTEKGKDVELRCDPISGHTALYWYRQSLGQGLEFLIYFQGNSAPDKSGLPSDRFSAERTGGSVSTLTIQRTQQEDSAVYLCASSQIYEQYFGPGTRLTVT.

V usage is TRBV5-6 and J usage is TRBJ2-1; weak D call: TRBD1 (5 bases). Germline-derived CDR1 and CDR2 are SGHDT and YYEEEE. This CDR3 is 12 amino acids long. With 7 bases removed from V and 3 bases from J, the gap between germline ends came to 8 bases. CDR3 nucleotides: TGTGCCAGCGTAAGGGGCTACAATGAGCAGTTCTTC. This codes for CASVRGYNEQFF.

This sequence joins TRBV5-1 and TRBJ2-1, with 9 bases matching TRBD1. The CDR3 has 21 amino acids. CDR1 and CDR2 (germline): SGHRS, YFSETQ. Germline trimming cut 0 bases from V and 2 bases from J; bases unmatched to any gene: 18. The CDR3 region has the DNA TGCGCCAGCAGCTTGGGACCCGGACAGGGGAGGTTCGACGAGGCCTACAATGAGCAGTTCTTC. This codes for CASSLGPGQGRFDEAYNEQFF.

This clonotype appeared many times. CDR3 sequence: CASSQGAASTDTQYF. The CDR3, as DNA: TGCGCCAGCAGCCAAGGTGCCGCTAGCACAGATACGCAGTATTTT. The chain recombines TRBV4-1 with TRBJ2-3, with no clear D. The CDR3 covers 15 residues. Germline assignment: CDR1 MGHRA and CDR2 YSYEKL. Trimming pared 1 base from V and 0 bases from J, leaving 8 bases between.

The table lists this clonotype with many counts. The chain employs TRBV28 and TRBJ1-1; no clear D. Trimming took off 6 bases at V and 7 bases at J, with 9 bases between the two ends. CDR3 length: 11 residues. The V gene's germline CDR1 is MDHEN and CDR2 SYDVKM. The CDR3 sequence is CASSLKFEAFF. For the CDR3, the DNA is TGTGCCAGCAGCCTTAAGTTTGAAGCTTTCTTT.

There are many counts of this clonotype. V gene TRBV4-3 combines with J gene TRBJ2-1, with D possibly being TRBD2 (5 bases). CDR3 length: 12 residues. The V and J ends lost 0 bases and 10 bases respectively, with 7 bases between them. Looked up from germline, CDR1 is LGHNA and CDR2 is YSLEER. In DNA, the CDR3 is TGCGCCAGCAGCCAAGATTGGAGGGAGCAGTTCTTC. It is translated as CASSQDWREQFF.

The chain employs TRBV19 and TRBJ2-1; TRBD1 agrees at 7 bases. The V gene's germline CDR1 is LNHDA and CDR2 SQIVND (reference sequence). V was clipped by 10 bases and J by 0 bases; unmatched bases: 6. The CDR3 extends over 14 amino acids. CDR3 DNA sequence: TGTGCCACCTCCCGGGACAGCTCCTACAATGAGCAGTTCTTC. Its protein product is CATSRDSSYNEQFF. The variable domain in full, completed from reference TRBV19 and TRBJ2-1, reads DGGITQSPKYLFRKEGQNVTLSCEQNLNHDAMYWYRQDPGQGLRLIYYSQIVNDFQKGDIAEGYSVSREKKESFPLTVTSAQKNPTAFYLCATSRDSSYNEQFFGPGTRLTVL.

This clonotype was detected many times. This chain links TRBV6-5 with TRBJ2-1; the match to TRBD1 covers 10 bases. This CDR3 comprises 17 residues. The ends lost 2 bases at V and 1 base at J; junction bases unmatched: 5. In germline, CDR1 is MNHEY, CDR2 SVGAGI. The CDR3 region is CASSYNVGQGSYNEQFF. The CDR3, as DNA: TGTGCCAGCAGTTACAATGTGGGACAGGGGTCCTACAATGAGCAGTTCTTC.

This chain joins TRBV27 and TRBJ1-1; D call uncertain. Per the germline V gene, CDR1 is MNHEY and CDR2 is SMNVEV (reference sequence). Deletions cut 0 bases from V and 1 base from J, with 12 bases between. The CDR3 contains 16 residues. The DNA for the CDR3 is TGTGCCAGCAGTTTATCAGGTACAGTGCGGAACACTGAAGCTTTCTTT. Amino acids: CASSLSGTVRNTEAFF.

This clonotype came up many times. The V call is TRBV28, the J call TRBJ2-5; the D is unclear. The CDR3 spans 13 residues. Trimming cost V 5 bases and J 7 bases, with 14 bases left between them. Germline CDR1 and CDR2: MDHEN and SYDVKM. For the CDR3, the DNA is TGTGCCAGCAGTCCCTCCTATATAGCGACCCAGTACTTC. It encodes CASSPSYIATQYF.

The table lists this clonotype with many counts. The chain couples TRBV2 to TRBJ2-5; D not certain. CDR1 SNHLY and CDR2 FYNNEI come from the germline V gene. The CDR3 loop spans 14 amino acids. V dropped 2 bases and J dropped 5 bases, with 12 bases sitting between them. CDR3 region: CASSESQVRETQYF. The CDR3 DNA is TGTGCCAGCAGTGAAAGCCAGGTTCGTGAGACCCAGTACTTC.

The V call is TRBV7-8, the J call TRBJ1-5; D not certain. CDR3 length: 15 amino acids. Germline V gene lookup returns CDR1 SGHVS and CDR2 FQNEAQ. Trimming took off 5 bases at V and 1 base at J, with 12 bases between the two ends. The CDR3 sequence: CASSERRASNQPQHF. The CDR3 DNA reads TGTGCCAGCAGCGAAAGAAGGGCCAGCAATCAGCCCCAGCATTTT. Full variable domain (missing parts from reference TRBV7-8 and TRBJ1-5): GAGVSQSPRYKVAKRGQDVALRCDPISGHVSLFWYQQALGQGPEFLTYFQNEAQLDKSGLPSDRFFAERPEGSVSTLKIQRTQQEDSAVYLCASSERRASNQPQHFGDGTRLSIL.

The chain recombines TRBV5-1 with TRBJ2-1; 13 positions agree with TRBD2. The CDR3 sequence is 15 residues long. Trimming at V came to 4 bases and at J to 6 bases, leaving 4 bases not matched to a gene. Per the germline V gene, CDR1 is SGHRS and CDR2 is YFSETQ. CDR3 coding DNA: TGCGCCAGCAGCCGAGGACTAGCGGGAGCCAATGAGCAGTTCTTC. It encodes CASSRGLAGANEQFF.

The chain uses TRBV28 and TRBJ1-1; no clear D. This CDR3 comprises 12 residues. Germline V lookup: CDR1 MDHEN, CDR2 SYDVKM. Deletions cut 6 bases from V and 1 base from J, with 6 bases between. The CDR3 loop reads CASSRWNTEAFF. In DNA, the CDR3 is TGTGCCAGCAGCCGATGGAACACTGAAGCTTTCTTT.

This clonotype has at least ten counts. This rearrangement joins TRBV19 to TRBJ2-1, with a tentative D call TRBD2 (6 bases). This CDR3 region has 16 residues. Germline V gives CDR1 LNHDA, CDR2 SQIVND (reference sequence). The V gene lost 5 bases and the J gene lost 4 bases, with 18 bases spanning the gap. The CDR3 nucleotides read TGTGCCAGTAGTCTCACCTCTAGCGCCCTATACAATGAGCAGTTCTTC. It is translated as CASSLTSSALYNEQFF.

For this clonotype: A clone one base away is much larger, so this may be a read error. The chain joins TRBV5-1 to TRBJ2-1, with TRBD2 identical over 7 bases. Per germline, CDR1 SGHRS and CDR2 YFSETQ. The CDR3 runs 17 residues. The CDR3 nucleotides are TGCGCCAGCAGCTCTGGTGTGCGAGCGGGAAGATACAGTGAGCAGTTCTTC. Residues: CASSSGVRAGRYSEQFF.

This clonotype counts as medium-sized. The gene calls are TRBV7-6 and TRBJ2-7, with 7 bases matching TRBD1. V gave up 5 bases and J gave up 7 bases; unmatched junction bases: 14. Germline V lookup: CDR1 SGHVS, CDR2 FNYEAQ. The CDR3 loop spans 15 amino acids. The CDR3: CASSPTGASRGEQYF. In DNA, the CDR3 is TGTGCCAGCAGCCCCACAGGGGCTTCAAGGGGAGAGCAGTACTTC.

This clonotype was recorded many times. The chain is built from TRBV5-1 and TRBJ1-3, with D unclear. CDR1 SGHRS and CDR2 YFSETQ come from the germline V gene. V gave up 3 bases and J gave up 8 bases, with 15 bases separating them. The CDR3 extends over 14 amino acids. This CDR3 reads CASSSLGAEDTIYF. The CDR3 DNA is TGCGCCAGCAGCTCCCTAGGCGCCGAAGACACCATATATTTT.

This clonotype occurred many times. The rearrangement joins TRBV20-1 to TRBJ1-1; unclear D gene. Germline V CDR1 and CDR2: DFQATT, SNEGSKA (reference sequence). With 0 bases removed from V and 5 bases from J, the gap between germline ends came to 4 bases. The CDR3 sequence is 11 residues long. CDR3: CSAREVTEAFF. The DNA for the CDR3 is TGCAGTGCTAGAGAAGTGACTGAAGCTTTCTTT.

This clonotype was found many times. The chain recombines TRBV27 with TRBJ1-1, with 7 bases identical to TRBD1. The trim removed 5 bases at V and 2 bases at J, leaving 8 bases unmatched. Germline CDR1 and CDR2: MNHEY and SMNVEV (reference sequence). The CDR3 is 15 amino acids. CDR3 bases: TGTGCCAGCAGTGACAGGGTCCCTCCCAACACTGAAGCTTTCTTT. This gives the protein CASSDRVPPNTEAFF.